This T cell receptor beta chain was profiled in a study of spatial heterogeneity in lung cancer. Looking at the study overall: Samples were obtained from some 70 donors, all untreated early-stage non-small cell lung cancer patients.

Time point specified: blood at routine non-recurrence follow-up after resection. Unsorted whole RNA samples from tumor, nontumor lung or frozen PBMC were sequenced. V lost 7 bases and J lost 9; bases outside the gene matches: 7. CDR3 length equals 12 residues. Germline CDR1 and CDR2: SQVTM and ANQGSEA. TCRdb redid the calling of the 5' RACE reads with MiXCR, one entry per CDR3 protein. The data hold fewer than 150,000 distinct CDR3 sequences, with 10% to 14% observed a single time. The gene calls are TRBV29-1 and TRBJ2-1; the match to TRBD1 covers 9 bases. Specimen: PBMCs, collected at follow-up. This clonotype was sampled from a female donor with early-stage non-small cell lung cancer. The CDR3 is CSGNRGRGEQFF. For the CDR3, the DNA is TGCAGCGGAAACAGGGGGCGAGGTGAGCAGTTCTTC.